This is a list of T cell receptor beta chains from one sample in a study of blood T cell repertoires in COVID-19. Measured with immunoSEQ multiplex PCR; TCRdb has only the in-frame clones, and not every one. The data hold approximately 120,000 clones, with around four fifths observed a single time. Sequencing was done on a sample of PBMCs or T cells enriched from blood (not recorded which). The receptors shown here come from a man aged 25-40 years who had recovered from COVID-19. Each CDR3 is given with its conserved first and last residue. A D gene is named only where the DNA matches it firmly. Only part of the rows carry a size: once, few, many, or a class if the clone is expanded.

V gene: TRBV19
J gene: TRBJ1-2
D gene: -
clone size: few
CDR3 DNA: TGTGCCAGTAGTTCGGGGGGTGTCGGCTACACCTTC
CDR3 protein: CASSSGGVGYTF

V gene: TRBV4-1
J gene: TRBJ2-4
D gene: -
clone size: -
CDR3 DNA: TGCGCCAGCAGCCAAGTCCTAGCCAAAAACATTCAGTACTTC
CDR3 protein: CASSQVLAKNIQYF

V gene: TRBV2
J gene: TRBJ1-5
D gene: -
clone size: -
CDR3 DNA: TGTGCCAGCAGTCGGCGGCAGGGGCTCGGTCAGCCCCAGCATTTT
CDR3 protein: CASSRRQGLGQPQHF

V gene: TRBV20-1
J gene: TRBJ2-7
D gene: TRBD2
clone size: -
CDR3 DNA: TGCAGTGCTAGTTCGGGGACTAGCGGGAGTACCTACGAGCAGTACTTC
CDR3 protein: CSASSGTSGSTYEQYF

V gene: TRBV5-4
J gene: TRBJ1-1
D gene: -
clone size: once
CDR3 DNA: TGTGCCAGCAGCGCAACACCGAACACTGAAGCTTTCTTT
CDR3 protein: CASSATPNTEAFF

V gene: TRBV6-1
J gene: TRBJ2-1
D gene: -
clone size: -
CDR3 DNA: TGTGCCAGCACTCCGGGGATAAGCTCCTACAATGAGCAGTTCTTC
CDR3 protein: CASTPGISSYNEQFF

V gene: TRBV2
J gene: TRBJ2-5
D gene: TRBD2
clone size: -
CDR3 DNA: TGTGCCAGCAGAGCCGGGACTAGCGTGGAGACCCAGTACTTC
CDR3 protein: CASRAGTSVETQYF

V gene: TRBV19
J gene: TRBJ2-1
D gene: TRBD2
clone size: -
CDR3 DNA: TGTGCCAGTAGTATTAGGCTAGCGGGAGAGGGTGAGCAGTTCTTC
CDR3 protein: CASSIRLAGEGEQFF

V gene: TRBV30
J gene: TRBJ2-3
D gene: -
clone size: -
CDR3 DNA: TGTGCCTGGGGGGATCTAGCGAGAGATAAAGATACGCAGTATTTT
CDR3 protein: CAWGDLARDKDTQYF

V gene: TRBV19
J gene: TRBJ1-1
D gene: -
clone size: -
CDR3 DNA: TGTGCCAGTCGCCCAGGGTTGAACACTGAAGCTTTCTTT
CDR3 protein: CASRPGLNTEAFF

V gene: TRBV3-1/TRBV3-2
J gene: TRBJ1-1
D gene: TRBD1
clone size: -
CDR3 DNA: TGTGCCAGCAGCGATTACAGGGGGCGCGTCGCTGAAGCTTTCTTT
CDR3 protein: CASSDYRGRVAEAFF

V gene: TRBV6-5
J gene: TRBJ1-2
D gene: -
clone size: few
CDR3 DNA: TGTGCCAGCAGTTACGATCGGACAGTAAACTATGGCTACACCTTC
CDR3 protein: CASSYDRTVNYGYTF

V gene: TRBV7-9
J gene: TRBJ2-5
D gene: TRBD1
clone size: -
CDR3 DNA: TGTGCCAGCAGCTCGGGACAGAGCTTCGCCGAGACCCAGTACTTC
CDR3 protein: CASSSGQSFAETQYF

V gene: TRBV12-3/TRBV12-4
J gene: TRBJ1-1
D gene: -
clone size: -
CDR3 DNA: TGTGCCAGCAGTTTTAGTGGTACTGAAGCTTTCTTT
CDR3 protein: CASSFSGTEAFF

V gene: TRBV9
J gene: TRBJ2-1
D gene: -
clone size: -
CDR3 DNA: TGTGCCAGCAGCGCAGATAGCGGCTCCTACAATGAGCAGTTCTTC
CDR3 protein: CASSADSGSYNEQFF

V gene: TRBV6-5
J gene: TRBJ1-1
D gene: TRBD1
clone size: few
CDR3 DNA: TGTGCCAGCACCCGGGGGCCAGGGGGACCTGAAGCTTTCTTT
CDR3 protein: CASTRGPGGPEAFF

V gene: TRBV19
J gene: TRBJ1-1
D gene: TRBD1
clone size: -
CDR3 DNA: TGTGCCAGTAGTCCCAACCGGGACAGCTTGACTCAGAACACTGAAGCTTTCTTT
CDR3 protein: CASSPNRDSLTQNTEAFF

V gene: TRBV7-3
J gene: TRBJ2-1
D gene: TRBD2
clone size: -
CDR3 DNA: TGTGCCAGCAGCTCCAAAACTAGCGGGGGTCCTCCCTACAATGAGCAGTTCTTC
CDR3 protein: CASSSKTSGGPPYNEQFF

V gene: TRBV29-1
J gene: TRBJ2-3
D gene: TRBD2
clone size: -
CDR3 DNA: TGCAGCGCCGCCGGGACTAGCGGCACAGATACGCAGTATTTT
CDR3 protein: CSAAGTSGTDTQYF

V gene: TRBV19
J gene: TRBJ2-3
D gene: -
clone size: -
CDR3 DNA: TGTGCCAGTAGTATAGAGGCGGATCCCACAGATACGCAGTATTTT
CDR3 protein: CASSIEADPTDTQYF

V gene: TRBV27
J gene: TRBJ2-3
D gene: -
clone size: -
CDR3 DNA: TGTGCCAGCAGTTGGCTCCGACAAACAGATACGCAGTATTTT
CDR3 protein: CASSWLRQTDTQYF

V gene: TRBV19
J gene: TRBJ2-1
D gene: TRBD2
clone size: -
CDR3 DNA: TGTGCCAGTAGTATAGGGACTAGCGGGATCCGAGAGCAGTTCTTC
CDR3 protein: CASSIGTSGIREQFF

V gene: TRBV7-9
J gene: TRBJ1-2
D gene: -
clone size: -
CDR3 DNA: TGTGCCAGCAGCTCCCGGATGGACAGCTACTATGGCTACACCTTC
CDR3 protein: CASSSRMDSYYGYTF

V gene: TRBV5-1
J gene: TRBJ1-6
D gene: -
clone size: few
CDR3 DNA: TGCGCCAGCAGCCCGGCTTTCCGGACTCTTCGCTCCTATAATTCACCCCTCCACTTT
CDR3 protein: CASSPAFRTLRSYNSPLHF

V gene: TRBV11-2
J gene: TRBJ1-3
D gene: -
clone size: -
CDR3 DNA: TGTGCCAGCAGCGTGGACAGTTACTCTGGAAACACCATATATTTT
CDR3 protein: CASSVDSYSGNTIYF

V gene: TRBV10-1
J gene: TRBJ2-2
D gene: -
clone size: -
CDR3 DNA: TGCGCCAGCCTAGAGGGCGCAGGGGAGAACACCGGGGAGCTGTTTTTT
CDR3 protein: CASLEGAGENTGELFF

V gene: TRBV2
J gene: TRBJ1-2
D gene: -
clone size: -
CDR3 DNA: TGTGCCAGCAGTGGTTTGTCGACAGCAAACTATGGCTACACCTTC
CDR3 protein: CASSGLSTANYGYTF

V gene: TRBV12-5
J gene: TRBJ1-3
D gene: -
clone size: -
CDR3 DNA: TGTGCTAGTGCCAAGGACAGCAACTCTGGAAACACCATATATTTT
CDR3 protein: CASAKDSNSGNTIYF

V gene: TRBV11-2
J gene: TRBJ1-5
D gene: -
clone size: -
CDR3 DNA: TGTGCCAGCAGCTTAGATCAGGCGGGAAGCAATCAGCCCCAGCATTTT
CDR3 protein: CASSLDQAGSNQPQHF

V gene: TRBV18
J gene: TRBJ1-2
D gene: -
clone size: -
CDR3 DNA: TGTGCCAGCTCACCAGCCATCACAGGGAACTATGGCTACACCTTC
CDR3 protein: CASSPAITGNYGYTF

V gene: TRBV3-1/TRBV3-2
J gene: TRBJ2-2
D gene: TRBD2
clone size: few
CDR3 DNA: TGTGCCAGCAGCCAAGGACTAGCGGGGAACACCGGGGAGCTGTTTTTT
CDR3 protein: CASSQGLAGNTGELFF

V gene: TRBV6-5
J gene: TRBJ1-5
D gene: -
clone size: -
CDR3 DNA: TGTGCCAGCAGCGACCGGACAGCCTTCCAGCCCCAGCATTTT
CDR3 protein: CASSDRTAFQPQHF

V gene: TRBV19
J gene: TRBJ1-1
D gene: TRBD1
clone size: -
CDR3 DNA: TGTGCCAGCCAGAAGAGGACAGGTTCTGAAGCTTTCTTT
CDR3 protein: CASQKRTGSEAFF

V gene: TRBV7-9
J gene: TRBJ1-4
D gene: -
clone size: -
CDR3 DNA: TGTGCCAGCAGCTTAGTGAGCGGGAAGAATGAAAAACTGTTTTTT
CDR3 protein: CASSLVSGKNEKLFF

V gene: TRBV2
J gene: TRBJ1-5
D gene: -
clone size: few
CDR3 DNA: TGTGCCAGCGGGACTGGTGAGCCCCAGCATTTT
CDR3 protein: CASGTGEPQHF

V gene: TRBV2
J gene: TRBJ2-3
D gene: TRBD2
clone size: -
CDR3 DNA: TGTGCCAGCAGTGTGGGACTAGCGAGCTTTAGCACAGATACGCAGTATTTT
CDR3 protein: CASSVGLASFSTDTQYF

V gene: TRBV2
J gene: TRBJ2-2
D gene: -
clone size: -
CDR3 DNA: TGTGCCAGCAGCCCGGACACCGCGAACACCGGGGAGCTGTTTTTT
CDR3 protein: CASSPDTANTGELFF

V gene: TRBV21-1
J gene: TRBJ2-1
D gene: -
clone size: -
CDR3 DNA: TGTGCCAGCAGCATCAGCCTAGCGGGCGGGGACAATGAGCAGTTCTTC
CDR3 protein: CASSISLAGGDNEQFF

V gene: TRBV7-2
J gene: TRBJ2-5
D gene: TRBD2
clone size: -
CDR3 DNA: TGTGCCAGCAGCAAGCTGACTAGCGGGCTCCCCTGGGAGACCCAGTACTTC
CDR3 protein: CASSKLTSGLPWETQYF

V gene: TRBV19
J gene: TRBJ2-6
D gene: -
clone size: few
CDR3 DNA: TGTGCCAGCGAACATGGCTCTGGGGCCAACGTCCTGACTTTC
CDR3 protein: CASEHGSGANVLTF

V gene: TRBV19
J gene: TRBJ1-5
D gene: TRBD1
clone size: -
CDR3 DNA: TGTGCCAGTAGTGCGGGGACAGGATATAGCAATCAGCCCCAGCATTTT
CDR3 protein: CASSAGTGYSNQPQHF

V gene: TRBV9
J gene: TRBJ2-5
D gene: -
clone size: -
CDR3 DNA: TGTGCCAGCAGCGTAGAAGATGGCCAACAAGAGACCCAGTACTTC
CDR3 protein: CASSVEDGQQETQYF

V gene: TRBV30
J gene: TRBJ2-3
D gene: TRBD2
clone size: -
CDR3 DNA: TGTGCCTGGAGCGGGGGGACTAGCTTATACACAGATACGCAGTATTTT
CDR3 protein: CAWSGGTSLYTDTQYF